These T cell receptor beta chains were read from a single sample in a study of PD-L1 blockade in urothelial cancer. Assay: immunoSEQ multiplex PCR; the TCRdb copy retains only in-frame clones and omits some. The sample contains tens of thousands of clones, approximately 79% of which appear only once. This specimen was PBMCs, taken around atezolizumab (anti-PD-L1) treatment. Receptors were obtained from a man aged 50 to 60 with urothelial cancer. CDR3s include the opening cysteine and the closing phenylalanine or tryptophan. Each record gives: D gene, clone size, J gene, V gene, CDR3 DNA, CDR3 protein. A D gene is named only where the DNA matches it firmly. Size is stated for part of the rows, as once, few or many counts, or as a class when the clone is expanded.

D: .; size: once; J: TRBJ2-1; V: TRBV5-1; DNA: TGCGCCAGCAGCCTGCAAGGGACAAGAGACAATGAGCAGTTCTTC; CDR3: CASSLQGTRDNEQFF
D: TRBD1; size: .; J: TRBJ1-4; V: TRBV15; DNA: TGTGCCACCAGCAGGGACAGGAGAAATGAAAAACTGTTTTTT; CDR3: CATSRDRRNEKLFF
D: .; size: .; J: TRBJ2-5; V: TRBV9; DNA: TGTGCCAGCAGCGTAGGAGGGGGGACAGTCCAAGAGACCCAGTACTTC; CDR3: CASSVGGGTVQETQYF
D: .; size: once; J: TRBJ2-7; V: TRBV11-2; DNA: TGTGCCAGCAGCTCCGGACTCATCTACGAGCAGTACTTC; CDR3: CASSSGLIYEQYF
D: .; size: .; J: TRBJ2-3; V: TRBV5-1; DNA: TGCGCCAGCAGCTCCGTGAGCACAGATACGCAGTATTTT; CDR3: CASSSVSTDTQYF
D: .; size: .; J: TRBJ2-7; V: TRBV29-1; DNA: TGCAGCGTTTCCGGGAACGCCTACGAGCAGTACTTC; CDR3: CSVSGNAYEQYF
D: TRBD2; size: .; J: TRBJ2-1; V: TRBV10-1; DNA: TGCGCCAGCAGTACAGCGGGGGGTCCCTACAATGAGCAGTTCTTC; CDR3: CASSTAGGPYNEQFF
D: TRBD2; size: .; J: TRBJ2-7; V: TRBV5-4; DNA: TGTGCCAGCAGCTTAAATGGCCTAGCGGTCTACGAGCAGTACTTC; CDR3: CASSLNGLAVYEQYF
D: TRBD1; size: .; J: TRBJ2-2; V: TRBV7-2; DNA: TGTGCCAGCGGGGGACAGGGTGGAACCGGGGAGCTGTTTTTT; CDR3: CASGGQGGTGELFF
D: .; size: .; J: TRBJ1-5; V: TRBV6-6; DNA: TGTGCCAGCAGTTATAGGGGGGGGGCCGGCAATCAGCCCCAGCATTTT; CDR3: CASSYRGGAGNQPQHF
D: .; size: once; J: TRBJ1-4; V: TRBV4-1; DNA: TGCGCCAGCAGCCAAGTACAGGGTAATGAAAAACTGTTTTTT; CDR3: CASSQVQGNEKLFF
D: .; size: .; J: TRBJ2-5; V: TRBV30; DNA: TGTGCCTGGAGTAGCAAAGTGACCCAGTACTTC; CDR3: CAWSSKVTQYF
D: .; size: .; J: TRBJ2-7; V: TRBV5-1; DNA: TGCGCCAGCAGCTGGTCGGGGGACTTCTCCTACGAGCAGTACTTC; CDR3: CASSWSGDFSYEQYF
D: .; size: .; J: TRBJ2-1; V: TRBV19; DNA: TGTGCCAGTAGCCAGGGTCGCGGAAACAATGAGCAGTTCTTC; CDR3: CASSQGRGNNEQFF
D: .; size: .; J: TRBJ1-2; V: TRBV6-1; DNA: TGTGCCAGCAGCGAAGGTACGGTTAACTATGGCTACACCTTC; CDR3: CASSEGTVNYGYTF
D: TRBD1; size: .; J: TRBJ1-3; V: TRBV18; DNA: TGTGCCAGCTCTCGCCCGGGACAGGCAAACACCATATATTTT; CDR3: CASSRPGQANTIYF
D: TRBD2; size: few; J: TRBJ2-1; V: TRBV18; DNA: TGTGCCAGCTCACCAATCCAGCGGGGGGCTCGTAATGAGCAGTTCTTC; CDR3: CASSPIQRGARNEQFF
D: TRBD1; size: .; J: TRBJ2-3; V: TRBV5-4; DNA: TGTGCCAGCAGTTCCGGGACAGGGCAAAGAGATACGCAGTATTTT; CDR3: CASSSGTGQRDTQYF
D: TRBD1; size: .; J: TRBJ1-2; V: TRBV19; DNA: TGTGCCAGTAGTATAGCACAGGGGGACGGCTACACCTTC; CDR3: CASSIAQGDGYTF
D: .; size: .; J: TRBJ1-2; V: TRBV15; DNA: TGTGCCACCAGCAGAGATGGCGAGGGTGGCTACACCTTC; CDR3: CATSRDGEGGYTF